Presented here are 20 T cell receptor beta chains from one specimen sequenced in a study of T cells after yellow fever vaccination. In TCRdb, the 5' RACE reads were re-called with MiXCR into one record per CDR3 protein. The sample shows some 500,000 distinct CDR3 sequences, roughly 14% of them seen only once. Sequenced material: PBMCs, taken on the day of the yellow fever booster vaccination. These receptors came from a man under 40 who received the YFV17D yellow fever vaccine.

V and J are TRBV29-1 and TRBJ2-1; D perhaps matches TRBD1 (6 bases). Germline lookup yields CDR1 SQVTM and CDR2 ANQGSEA. The V end lost 4 bases, the J end lost 8 bases, and 12 bases lay between the germline ends. The CDR3 is 12 residues long. The CDR3 DNA follows: TGCAGCGTTGCGCAGGGGTTGGATGAGCAGTTCTTC. Protein: CSVAQGLDEQFF.

The gene calls are TRBV6-1 and TRBJ1-1; D is possibly TRBD1 (6 bases). V was clipped by 7 bases and J by 6 bases, with 18 bases between them. Germline CDR1 and CDR2: MNHNS and SASEGT. This CDR3 comprises 14 residues. The CDR3 DNA is TGTGCCAGCACCCTAACAGGGTCGGGGTCTGAAGCTTTCTTT. It translates to CASTLTGSGSEAFF.

The chain recombines TRBV7-2 with TRBJ2-1; TRBD1 matches at 8 bases. V lost 0 bases to trimming and J lost 4 bases; unmatched junction nucleotides: 8. The CDR3 is made up of 17 amino acids. Looked up from germline, CDR1 is SGHTA and CDR2 is FQGNSA. Written as DNA, the CDR3 is TGTGCCAGCAGCTTAGCAGCCAGGGGGCGGTTGTACAATGAGCAGTTCTTC. As protein: CASSLAARGRLYNEQFF.

This chain connects TRBV18 to TRBJ2-7; 8 bases line up with TRBD1. Germline trimming cut 6 bases from V and 2 bases from J; bases unmatched to any gene: 9. The CDR3 has 15 amino acids. In germline, CDR1 is KGHSH, CDR2 LQKENI. The CDR3 is CASSPQDRAAYEQYF. The CDR3 DNA reads as TGTGCCAGCTCGCCCCAGGACAGGGCCGCCTACGAGCAGTACTTC.

This clonotype was recorded a few times. The genes are TRBV10-1 and TRBJ2-3; 8 positions match TRBD2. The germline gives CDR1 WNHNN, CDR2 SYGVQD (reference sequence). The ends lost 0 bases at V and 4 bases at J; junction bases unmatched: 18. The CDR3 spans 20 residues. DNA of the CDR3: TGCGCCAGCAGTGAGTCGAATAGTAAGGGTGAGGGGACTAGACCAGATACGCAGTATTTT. This encodes CASSESNSKGEGTRPDTQYF.

This clonotype occurred a few times. The genes are TRBV6-2 or TRBV6-3 and TRBJ1-2; D unresolved. V lost 7 bases and J lost 0, with 9 bases in between. Germline V lookup: CDR1 MNHEY, CDR2 SVGEGT. The CDR3 has 13 residues. Written as DNA, the CDR3 is TGTGCCAGCATAGACGTCTCTAACTATGGCTACACCTTC. Translated: CASIDVSNYGYTF.

V and J are TRBV20-1 and TRBJ2-4, with 7 bases lining up with TRBD2. CDR3 length: 15 residues. The ends lost 1 base at V and 1 base at J; junction bases unmatched: 4. CDR1 and CDR2 (germline): DFQATT, SNEGSKA (reference sequence). In nucleotides, the CDR3 is TGCAGTGCTAGAGGGGCGGGAGCGGCCAAAAACATTCAGTACTTC. Encoded protein: CSARGAGAAKNIQYF.

This clonotype was recorded a few times. This chain links TRBV4-3 with TRBJ1-3; D is ambiguous. The CDR3 contains 15 residues. The V end lost 8 bases, the J end lost 0 bases, and 14 bases lay between the germline ends. The germline V gene has CDR1 LGHNA and CDR2 YSLEER. CDR3 loop: CASGGQIASGNTIYF. The DNA for the CDR3 is TGCGCCAGCGGAGGTCAGATAGCCTCTGGAAACACCATATATTTT.

The chain joins TRBV23-1 to TRBJ2-7; D uncertain. TRBV23-1 carries the ORF label, with uncertain function. The CDR3 consists of 14 residues. Trimming took 0 bases from V and 3 from J, leaving 9 bases between them. Here the CDR3 reads CASSQSRLLYEQYF. The CDR3 region has the DNA TGCGCCAGCAGTCAATCAAGGCTGCTCTACGAGCAGTACTTC.

This clonotype was seen only a few times. The chain recombines TRBV3-1 with TRBJ1-3, with unresolved D. The germline V gene encodes CDR1 LGHDT and CDR2 YNNKEL (reference sequence). The V gene lost 4 bases and the J gene lost 1 base, with 14 bases spanning the gap. The CDR3 is made up of 16 amino acids. This chain's CDR3 is CASSPPGIRSGNTIYF. For the CDR3, the DNA is TGTGCCAGCAGCCCCCCGGGGATCAGATCTGGAAACACCATATATTTT.

The V call is TRBV6-2 or TRBV6-3, the J call TRBJ2-5; perhaps TRBD1 as D (6 bases). Looked up from germline, CDR1 is MNHEY and CDR2 is SVGEGT. The germline V and J ends were trimmed by 6 bases and 12 bases, with 14 bases remaining between them. The CDR3 extends over 11 amino acids. In nucleotides, the CDR3 is TGTGCCAGCAGCCAGACAGGCCCAGAGTACTTC. Its translation is CASSQTGPEYF.

This clonotype was observed many times. J is TRBJ1-4 and V is TRBV7-8; TRBD1 aligns across 8 bases. The CDR3 length is 15 residues. With 4 bases clipped from V and 0 bases from J, the junction kept 1 base outside the gene matches. Germline assignment: CDR1 SGHVS and CDR2 FQNEAQ. CDR3: CASSSTGATNEKLFF. The CDR3 bases are TGTGCCAGCAGCTCGACAGGGGCAACTAATGAAAAACTGTTTTTT.

The J gene is TRBJ2-7, the V gene TRBV28; D possibly corresponds to TRBD1 (5 bases). CDR1 MDHEN and CDR2 SYDVKM come from the germline V gene. V was pared by 8 bases and J by 4 bases, with 18 bases between. This CDR3 is 14 amino acids long. CDR3 in amino acids: CASGSPGKGYEQYF. CDR3 DNA: TGTGCCAGCGGATCCCCAGGGAAGGGATACGAGCAGTACTTC.

The V gene is TRBV12-3 or TRBV12-4, the J gene TRBJ1-5, with D possibly matching TRBD1 (6 bases). CDR3 size: 15 residues. Trimming left V 2 bases short and J 2 bases short, with 10 bases between. The CDR3 coding sequence is TGTGCCAGCAGTTTAAGGACAGACGGCAATCAGCCCCAGCATTTT. Translating gives CASSLRTDGNQPQHF.

V gene TRBV3-1 combines with J gene TRBJ2-1; TRBD2 might be the D (5 bases). This CDR3 has 14 amino acids. Germline V lookup: CDR1 LGHDT, CDR2 YNNKEL (reference sequence). The ends were cut back, 3 bases at V and 5 bases at J, with 11 bases in the middle. The CDR3 coding sequence is TGTGCCAGCAGCCATGGCGGGCCGAACAATGAGCAGTTCTTC. This codes for CASSHGGPNNEQFF.

The genes are TRBV3-1 and TRBJ2-7, with D maybe TRBD2 (5 bases). The V end lost 1 base, the J end lost 6 bases, and 7 bases lay between the germline ends. Germline V lookup: CDR1 LGHDT, CDR2 YNNKEL (reference sequence). CDR3 length equals 12 residues. The CDR3 DNA follows: TGTGCCAGCAGCCAAGGGACTCGCGAGCAGTACTTC. Encoded protein: CASSQGTREQYF.

The V gene is TRBV28, the J gene TRBJ2-5, with a tentative D call TRBD2 (6 bases). V lost 7 bases and J 4 bases, leaving 19 bases between the germline ends. The CDR3 extends over 15 amino acids. The V gene's germline CDR1 is MDHEN and CDR2 SYDVKM. CDR3 coding DNA: TGTGCCAGCAAACGGGACCGATTGGGGGGAGAGACCCAGTACTTC. As protein: CASKRDRLGGETQYF.

The chain joins TRBV5-6 to TRBJ1-1; TRBD1 matches 8 bases. In germline, CDR1 is SGHDT, CDR2 YYEEEE. The CDR3 consists of 16 residues. V was clipped by 2 bases and J by 1 base; unmatched bases: 7. The CDR3 bases are TGTGCCAGCAGCTTTTTTTGGACAGGGTCGAACACTGAAGCTTTCTTT. It encodes CASSFFWTGSNTEAFF. Full variable domain (outside the CDR3, taken from reference TRBV5-6 and TRBJ1-1): DAGVTQSPTHLIKTRGQQVTLRCSPKSGHDTVSWYQQALGQGPQFIFQYYEEEERQRGNFPDRFSGHQFPNYSSELNVNALLLGDSALYLCASSFFWTGSNTEAFFGQGTRLTVV.

V is TRBV5-1 and J is TRBJ2-2; the match to TRBD2 covers 8 bases. Germline V gives CDR1 SGHRS, CDR2 YFSETQ. Losses at the gene ends were 3 bases for V and 7 bases for J; bases not matched to a gene: 5. The CDR3 sequence is 14 residues long. The CDR3: CASSSGLDVGELFF. The CDR3 coding sequence is TGCGCCAGCAGCTCGGGACTAGACGTCGGGGAGCTGTTTTTT. Supplemented by reference TRBV5-1 and TRBJ2-2, the full variable domain reads KAGVTQTPRYLIKTRGQQVTLSCSPISGHRSVSWYQQTPGQGLQFLFEYFSETQRNKGNFPGRFSGRQFSNSRSEMNVSTLELGDSALYLCASSSGLDVGELFFGEGSRLTVL.

In this sample, this clonotype turned up many times. This chain links TRBV27 with TRBJ2-7; D uncertain. V was trimmed by 5 bases and J by 7 bases, leaving 18 bases between them. The germline V gene encodes CDR1 MNHEY and CDR2 SMNVEV (reference sequence). This CDR3 comprises 14 residues. The DNA for the CDR3 is TGTGCCAGCAGTAGACTCAACGTTGCCGGTGAGCAGTACTTC. The encoded protein is CASSRLNVAGEQYF.